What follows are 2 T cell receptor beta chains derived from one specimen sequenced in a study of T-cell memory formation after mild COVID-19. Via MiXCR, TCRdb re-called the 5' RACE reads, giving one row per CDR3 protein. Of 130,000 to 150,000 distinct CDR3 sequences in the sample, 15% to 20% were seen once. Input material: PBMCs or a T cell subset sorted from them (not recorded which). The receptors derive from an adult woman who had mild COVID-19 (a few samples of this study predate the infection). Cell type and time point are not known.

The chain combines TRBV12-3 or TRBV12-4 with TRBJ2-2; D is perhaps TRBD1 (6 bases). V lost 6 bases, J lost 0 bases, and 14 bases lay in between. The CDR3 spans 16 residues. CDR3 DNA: TGTGCCAGCAGGCAAAGCGGACAGACGAACACCGGGGAGCTGTTTTTT. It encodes CASRQSGQTNTGELFF.

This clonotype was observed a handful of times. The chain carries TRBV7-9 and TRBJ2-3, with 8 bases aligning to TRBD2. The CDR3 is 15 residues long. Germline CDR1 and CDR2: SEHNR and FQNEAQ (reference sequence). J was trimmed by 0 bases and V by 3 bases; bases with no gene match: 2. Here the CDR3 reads CASSFGGRSTDTQYF. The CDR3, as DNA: TGTGCCAGCAGCTTTGGCGGGAGGAGCACAGATACGCAGTATTTT.